The T cell receptor (beta chain) described here comes from a study of T cell responses to AZD1222 COVID-19 vaccine. Broader study findings: CD4 TCRs associated with vaccination spanned spike, dominating at 160-218 and 743-854.

The CDR3 runs 19 residues. Trimming cost V 2 bases and J 5 bases, with 27 bases left between them. The germline V gene encodes CDR1 LGHNA and CDR2 YNFKEQ. Libraries were prepared by immunoSEQ multiplex PCR; TCRdb keeps only in-frame clonotypes and omits some of them. The sample contains about 170,000 clones, roughly nine tenths of which appear only once. This clone appeared a single time. Antigen specificity is unknown. This sequence was found in an adult who received the AZD1222 COVID-19 vaccine. This specimen consisted of peripheral blood, obtained 28 days after the second AZD1222 dose. The V gene is TRBV4-2, the J gene TRBJ1-2; no clear D. CDR3 DNA: TGTGCCAGCAGCCAACGCCAACCCAGTCCCGCCTATACTGTTTATGGCTACACCTTC. This translates into CASSQRQPSPAYTVYGYTF.